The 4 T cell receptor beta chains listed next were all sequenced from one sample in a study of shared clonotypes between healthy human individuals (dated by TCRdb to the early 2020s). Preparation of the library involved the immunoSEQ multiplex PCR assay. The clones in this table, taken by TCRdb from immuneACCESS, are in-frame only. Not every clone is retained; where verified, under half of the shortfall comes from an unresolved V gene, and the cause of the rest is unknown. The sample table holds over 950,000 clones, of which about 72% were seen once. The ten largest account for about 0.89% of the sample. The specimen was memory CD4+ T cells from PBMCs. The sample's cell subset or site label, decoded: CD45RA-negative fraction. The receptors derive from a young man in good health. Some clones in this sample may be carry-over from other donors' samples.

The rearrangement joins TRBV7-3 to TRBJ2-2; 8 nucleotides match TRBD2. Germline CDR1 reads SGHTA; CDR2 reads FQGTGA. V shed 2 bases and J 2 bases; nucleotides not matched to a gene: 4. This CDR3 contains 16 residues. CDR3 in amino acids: CASSLGGTRNTGELFF. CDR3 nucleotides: TGTGCCAGCAGCTTAGGGGGGACTAGAAACACCGGGGAGCTGTTTTTT.

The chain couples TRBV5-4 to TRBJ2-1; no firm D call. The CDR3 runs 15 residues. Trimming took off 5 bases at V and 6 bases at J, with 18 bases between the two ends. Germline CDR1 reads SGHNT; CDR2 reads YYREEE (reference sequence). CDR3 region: CASSPGVPRPNEQFF. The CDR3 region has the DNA TGTGCCAGCAGTCCTGGCGTCCCTAGGCCCAATGAGCAGTTCTTC.

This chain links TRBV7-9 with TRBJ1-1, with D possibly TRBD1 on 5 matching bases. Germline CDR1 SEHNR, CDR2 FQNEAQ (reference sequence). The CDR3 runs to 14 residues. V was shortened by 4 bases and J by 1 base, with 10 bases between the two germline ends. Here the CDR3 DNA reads TGTGCCAGCAGCTCGGGGACGGAGAACACTGAAGCTTTCTTT. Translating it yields CASSSGTENTEAFF.

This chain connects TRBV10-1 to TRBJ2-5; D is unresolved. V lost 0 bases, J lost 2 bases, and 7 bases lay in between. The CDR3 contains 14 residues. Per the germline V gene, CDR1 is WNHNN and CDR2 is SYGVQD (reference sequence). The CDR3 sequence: CASSESAGQETQYF. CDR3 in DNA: TGCGCCAGCAGTGAGTCGGCCGGTCAAGAGACCCAGTACTTC.